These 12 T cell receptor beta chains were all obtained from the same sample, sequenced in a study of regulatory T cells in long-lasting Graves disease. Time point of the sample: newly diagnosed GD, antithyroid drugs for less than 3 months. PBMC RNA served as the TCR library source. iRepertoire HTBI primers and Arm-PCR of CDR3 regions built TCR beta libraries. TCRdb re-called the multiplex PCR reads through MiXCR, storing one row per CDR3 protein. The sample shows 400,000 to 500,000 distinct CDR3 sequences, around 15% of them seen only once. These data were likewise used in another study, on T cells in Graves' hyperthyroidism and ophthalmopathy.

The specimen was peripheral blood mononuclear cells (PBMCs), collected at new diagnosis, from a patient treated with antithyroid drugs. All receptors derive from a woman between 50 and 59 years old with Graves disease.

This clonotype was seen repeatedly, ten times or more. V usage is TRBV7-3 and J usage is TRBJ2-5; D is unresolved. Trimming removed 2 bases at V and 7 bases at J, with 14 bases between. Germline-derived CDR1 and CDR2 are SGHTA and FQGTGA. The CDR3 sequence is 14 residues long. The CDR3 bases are TGTGCCAGCAGCTTAGAGCCGCTAAGCGTGACCCAGTACTTC. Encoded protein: CASSLEPLSVTQYF.

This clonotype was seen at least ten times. The CDR3 nucleotides read TGTGCCAGCACCATCCAAGGGGGCTCTGAAGCTTTCTTT. Translation gives CASTIQGGSEAFF. The gene calls are TRBV6-2 or TRBV6-3 and TRBJ1-1, with TRBD1 matching 7 bases. Germline lookup yields CDR1 MNHEY and CDR2 SVGEGT. The CDR3 is 13 amino acids. V lost 7 bases and J lost 6; bases outside the gene matches: 8.

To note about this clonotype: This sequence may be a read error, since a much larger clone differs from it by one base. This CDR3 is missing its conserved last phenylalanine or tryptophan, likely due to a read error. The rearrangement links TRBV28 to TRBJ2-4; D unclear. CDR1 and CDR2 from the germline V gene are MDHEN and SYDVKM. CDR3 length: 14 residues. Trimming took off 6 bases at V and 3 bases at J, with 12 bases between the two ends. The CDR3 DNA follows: TGTGCCAGCAGCCAACCCGTGGGCAAAAACATTCAGTACCTC. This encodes CASSQPVGKNIQYL.

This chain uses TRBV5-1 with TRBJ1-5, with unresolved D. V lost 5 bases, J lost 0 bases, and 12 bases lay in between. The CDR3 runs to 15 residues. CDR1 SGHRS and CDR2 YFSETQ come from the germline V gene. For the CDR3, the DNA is TGCGCCAGCAGTCCCACCCCGTATAGCAATCAGCCCCAGCATTTT. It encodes CASSPTPYSNQPQHF.

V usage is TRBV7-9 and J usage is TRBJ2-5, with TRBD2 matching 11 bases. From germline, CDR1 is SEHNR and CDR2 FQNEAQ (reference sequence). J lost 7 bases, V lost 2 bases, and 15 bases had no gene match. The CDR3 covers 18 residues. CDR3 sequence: CASSLTSRPSGRSVTQYF. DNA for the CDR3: TGTGCCAGCAGCTTAACCTCCCGGCCTAGCGGGAGGTCGGTGACCCAGTACTTC.

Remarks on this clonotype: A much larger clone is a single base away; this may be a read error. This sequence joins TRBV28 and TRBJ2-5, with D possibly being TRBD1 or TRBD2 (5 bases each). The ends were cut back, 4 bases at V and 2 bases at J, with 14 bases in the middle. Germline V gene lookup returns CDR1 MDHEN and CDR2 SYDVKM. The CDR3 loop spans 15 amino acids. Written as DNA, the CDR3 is TGTGCCAGCAGTTCCCCTAGCAGGGCTCAAGAGACCCAGTACTTC. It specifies CASSSPSRAQETQYF.

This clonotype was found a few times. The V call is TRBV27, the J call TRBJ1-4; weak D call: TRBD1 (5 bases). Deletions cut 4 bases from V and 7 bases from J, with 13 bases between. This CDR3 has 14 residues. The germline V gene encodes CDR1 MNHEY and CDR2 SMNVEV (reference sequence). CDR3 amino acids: CASSSGDGGEKLFF. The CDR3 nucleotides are TGTGCCAGCAGTTCGGGGGATGGGGGTGAAAAACTGTTTTTT.

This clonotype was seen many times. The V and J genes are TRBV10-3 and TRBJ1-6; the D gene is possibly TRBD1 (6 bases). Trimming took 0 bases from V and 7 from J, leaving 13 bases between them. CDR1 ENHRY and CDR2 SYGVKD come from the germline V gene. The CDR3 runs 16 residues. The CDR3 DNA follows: TGTGCCATCAGTGAGTCGAAAACCAGGGGCAATTCACCCCTCCACTTT. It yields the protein CAISESKTRGNSPLHF.

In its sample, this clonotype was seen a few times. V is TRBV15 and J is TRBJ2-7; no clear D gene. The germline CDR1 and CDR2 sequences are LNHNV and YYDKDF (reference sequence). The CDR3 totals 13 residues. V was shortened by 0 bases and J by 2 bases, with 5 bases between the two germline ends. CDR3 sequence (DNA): TGTGCCACCAGCAGAGAACGAACCTACGAGCAGTACTTC. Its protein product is CATSRERTYEQYF.

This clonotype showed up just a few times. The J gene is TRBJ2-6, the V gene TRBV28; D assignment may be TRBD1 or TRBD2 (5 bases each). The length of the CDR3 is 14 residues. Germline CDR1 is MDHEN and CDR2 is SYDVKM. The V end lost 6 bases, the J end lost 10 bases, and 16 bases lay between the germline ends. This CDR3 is CASSRDQRPNVLTF. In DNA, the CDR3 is TGTGCCAGCAGCCGGGACCAGAGACCTAACGTCCTGACTTTC.

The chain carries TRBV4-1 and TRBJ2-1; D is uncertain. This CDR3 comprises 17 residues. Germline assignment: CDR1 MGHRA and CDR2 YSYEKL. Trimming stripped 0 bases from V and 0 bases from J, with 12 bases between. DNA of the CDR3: TGCGCCAGCAGCCAAGAACTGGGTGGTAGCTCCTACAATGAGCAGTTCTTC. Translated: CASSQELGGSSYNEQFF.

This CDR3 reads CASSQDLAGGARGEQYF. Here the CDR3 DNA reads TGTGCCAGCAGCCAAGACCTAGCGGGAGGGGCCCGTGGCGAGCAGTACTTC. The V gene is TRBV4-2, the J gene TRBJ2-7, with 12 bases fitting TRBD2. Germline lookup yields CDR1 LGHNA and CDR2 YNFKEQ. V was pared by 0 bases and J by 6 bases, with 9 bases of the junction left unmatched. This CDR3 has 17 amino acids.